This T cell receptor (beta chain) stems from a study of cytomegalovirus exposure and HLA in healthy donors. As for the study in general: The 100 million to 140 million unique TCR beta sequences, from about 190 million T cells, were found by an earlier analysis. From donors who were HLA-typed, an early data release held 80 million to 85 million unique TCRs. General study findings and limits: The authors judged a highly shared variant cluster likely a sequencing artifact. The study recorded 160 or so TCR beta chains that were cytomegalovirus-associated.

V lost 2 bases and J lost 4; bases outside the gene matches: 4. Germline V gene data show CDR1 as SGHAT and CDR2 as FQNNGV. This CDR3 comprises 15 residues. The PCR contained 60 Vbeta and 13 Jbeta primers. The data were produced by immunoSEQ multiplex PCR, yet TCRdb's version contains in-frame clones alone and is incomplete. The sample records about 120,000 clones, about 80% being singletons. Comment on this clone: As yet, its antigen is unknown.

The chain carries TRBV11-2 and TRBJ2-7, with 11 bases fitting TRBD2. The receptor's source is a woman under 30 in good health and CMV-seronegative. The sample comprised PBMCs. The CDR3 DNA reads TGTGCCAGCAGCTTATCGGGACTAGCGGCTTACGAGCAGTACTTC. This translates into CASSLSGLAAYEQYF.